The TCR beta chain under discussion was sequenced for a study of pediatric ulcerative colitis. Rectal tissue came from one to two pinch biopsies taken at colonoscopy. Only in-frame clones appear in the TCRdb table, and some are missing; sequencing was by immunoSEQ multiplex PCR. The table records tens of thousands of clones, over 60% of them present only once. The CDR3 sequence is 17 residues long. Germline CDR1 and CDR2: GTSNPN and SVGIG (reference sequence). V dropped 4 bases and J dropped 4 bases, with 22 bases sitting between them. V is TRBV30 and J is TRBJ2-2; TRBD2 is a possible D gene (5 bases). This TCR derives from a boy aged 5 to 17 with severe ulcerative colitis. Sequenced sample: gut tissue. The CDR3 sequence is CAWKMPGWGRSTGELFF. For the CDR3, the DNA is TGTGCCTGGAAAATGCCGGGATGGGGAAGGAGCACCGGGGAGCTGTTTTTT.